Detailed here is one T cell receptor (beta chain). What it binds is unknown. Germline lookup yields CDR1 SGHRS and CDR2 YFSETQ. V lost 4 bases to trimming and J lost 8 bases, with 12 bases between them. The CDR3 consists of 13 residues. This record comes from a study of human T cells and chemical hapten exposure. Study as a whole: Affected patients, primarily female, had alopecia areata, totalis or universalis. Broader study findings: Among TCRs, those above 1 in 1000 frequency were unaffected by DPC sensitization.

Documented time point: patch test 1, 2 weeks after DPC sensitization. Treatment defined: therapeutic diphenylcyclopropenone sensitization with weekly scalp DPC. For the library, individual cDNA molecules each received unique molecular identifiers. TCRdb fed the RACE reads into MiXCR, producing one record per CDR3 protein. The table has 11,000 to 15,000 distinct CDR3 sequences, about 16% seen once. The chain carries TRBV5-1 and TRBJ1-4; D might be TRBD1 (5 bases). The sequencing here drew on whole blood, taken in connection with sensitization to the hapten diphenylcyclopropenone (DPC). The origin of this receptor is a woman between 25 and 40 years old with alopecia areata. Some clones in this sample may be carry-over from other donors' samples. CDR3 nucleotides: TGCGCCAGCAGCGATCCAGGGCGAGAAAAACTGTTTTTT. It encodes CASSDPGREKLFF.